The T cell receptor (beta chain) described here comes from a study of CD4 T cells in relation to SARS-CoV-2 and coronaviruses. On the study more broadly: After roughly 11 days of antigen culture, PBMC TCR beta CDR3s were sequenced.

The unexposed donors gave CD4+ T cells in about 2011-2018, prior to COVID-19. CD4+ T cells were isolated from the cells after about ten days of culture. Comments on this clone: Its antigen is as yet unknown.

Sequencing used immunoSEQ multiplex PCR; TCRdb keeps in-frame clones, though not all of them. Found here are tens of thousands of clones, over 65% of them singletons; the top ten hold about a fifth. Trimming cost V 6 bases and J 8 bases; bases outside gene matches: 11. Germline loops: CDR1 SNHLY, CDR2 FYNNEI. The CDR3 length is 14 residues. The specimen sequenced was CD4+ T cells from PBMCs, cultured in vitro. The chain couples TRBV2 to TRBJ1-2, with 8 bases matching TRBD1. The sequence was collected from a human donor in good health. The CDR3 is CASSKEDRGRGYTF. CDR3 nucleotide sequence: TGTGCCAGCAGCAAAGAAGACAGGGGACGGGGCTACACCTTC.